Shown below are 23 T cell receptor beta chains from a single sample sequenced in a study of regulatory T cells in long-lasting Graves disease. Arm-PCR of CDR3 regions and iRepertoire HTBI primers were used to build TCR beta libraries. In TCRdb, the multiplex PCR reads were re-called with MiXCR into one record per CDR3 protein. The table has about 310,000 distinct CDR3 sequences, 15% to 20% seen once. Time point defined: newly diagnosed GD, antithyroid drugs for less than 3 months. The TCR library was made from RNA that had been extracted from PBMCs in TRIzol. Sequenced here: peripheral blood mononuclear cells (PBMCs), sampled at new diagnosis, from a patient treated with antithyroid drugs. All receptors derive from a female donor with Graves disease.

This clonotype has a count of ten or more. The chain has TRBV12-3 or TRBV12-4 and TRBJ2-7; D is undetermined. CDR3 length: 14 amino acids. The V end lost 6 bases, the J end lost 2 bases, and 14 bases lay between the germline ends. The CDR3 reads CASRFDGGPYEQYF. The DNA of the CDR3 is TGTGCCAGCAGGTTCGACGGTGGTCCCTACGAGCAGTACTTC.

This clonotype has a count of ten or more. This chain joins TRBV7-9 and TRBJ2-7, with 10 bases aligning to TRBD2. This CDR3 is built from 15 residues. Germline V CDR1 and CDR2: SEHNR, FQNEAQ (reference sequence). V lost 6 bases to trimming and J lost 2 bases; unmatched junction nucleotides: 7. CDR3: CASSDSGRGAYEQYF. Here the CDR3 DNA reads TGTGCCAGCAGTGACAGCGGGAGGGGGGCCTACGAGCAGTACTTC. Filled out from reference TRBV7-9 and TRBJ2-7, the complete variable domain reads DTGVSQNPRHKITKRGQNVTFRCDPISEHNRLYWYRQTLGQGPEFLTYFQNEAQLEKSRLLSDRFSAERPKGSFSTLEIQRTEQGDSAMYLCASSDSGRGAYEQYFGPGTRLTVT.

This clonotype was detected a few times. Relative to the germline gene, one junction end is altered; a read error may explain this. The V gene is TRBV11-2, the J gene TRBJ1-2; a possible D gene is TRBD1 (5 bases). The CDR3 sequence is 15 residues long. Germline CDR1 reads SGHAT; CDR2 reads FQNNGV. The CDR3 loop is CASTSVRGRDYSYTF. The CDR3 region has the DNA TGCGCCAGCACTTCTGTGCGGGGCAGAGACTATAGCTACACCTTC.

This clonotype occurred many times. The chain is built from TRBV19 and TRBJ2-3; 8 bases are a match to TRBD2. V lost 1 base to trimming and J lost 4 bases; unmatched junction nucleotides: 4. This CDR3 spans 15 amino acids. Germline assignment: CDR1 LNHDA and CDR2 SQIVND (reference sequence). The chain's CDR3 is CASSIGAGGSDTQYF. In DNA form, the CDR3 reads TGTGCCAGTAGTATAGGGGCGGGAGGATCAGATACGCAGTATTTT.

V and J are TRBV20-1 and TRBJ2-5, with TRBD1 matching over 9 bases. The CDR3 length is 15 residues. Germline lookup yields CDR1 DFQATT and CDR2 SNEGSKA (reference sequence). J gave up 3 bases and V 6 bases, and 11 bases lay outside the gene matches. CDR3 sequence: CSAKFPGTGKETQYF. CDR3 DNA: TGCAGTGCCAAATTCCCCGGGACAGGGAAAGAGACCCAGTACTTC.

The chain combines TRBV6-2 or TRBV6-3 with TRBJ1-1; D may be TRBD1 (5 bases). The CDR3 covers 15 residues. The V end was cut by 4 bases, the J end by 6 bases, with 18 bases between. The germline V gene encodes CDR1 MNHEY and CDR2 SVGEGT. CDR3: CASSFSGTGASEAFF. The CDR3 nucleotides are TGTGCCAGCAGTTTCTCCGGGACGGGAGCTTCTGAAGCTTTCTTT.

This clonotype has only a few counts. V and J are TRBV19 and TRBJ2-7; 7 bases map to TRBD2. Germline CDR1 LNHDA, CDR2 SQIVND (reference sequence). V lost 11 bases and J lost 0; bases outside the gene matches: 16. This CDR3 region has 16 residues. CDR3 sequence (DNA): TGTGCCGGTTCCAGAAGAGCGGGGCATTCCTCCTACGAGCAGTACTTC. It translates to CAGSRRAGHSSYEQYF.

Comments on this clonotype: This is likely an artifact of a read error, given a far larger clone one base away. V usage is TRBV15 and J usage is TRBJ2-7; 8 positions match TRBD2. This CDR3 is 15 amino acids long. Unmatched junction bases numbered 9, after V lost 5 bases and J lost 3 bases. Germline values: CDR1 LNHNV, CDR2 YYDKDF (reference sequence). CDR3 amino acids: CATSEGGRKSYEQYF. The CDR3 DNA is TGTGCCACCAGCGAAGGCGGGAGGAAAAGCTACGAGCAGTACTTC. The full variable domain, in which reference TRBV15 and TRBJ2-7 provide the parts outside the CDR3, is DAMVIQNPRYQVTQFGKPVTLSCSQTLNHNVMYWYQQKSSQAPKLLFHYYDKDFNNEADTPDNFQSRRPNTSFCFLDIRSPGLGDTAMYLCATSEGGRKSYEQYFGPGTRLTVT.

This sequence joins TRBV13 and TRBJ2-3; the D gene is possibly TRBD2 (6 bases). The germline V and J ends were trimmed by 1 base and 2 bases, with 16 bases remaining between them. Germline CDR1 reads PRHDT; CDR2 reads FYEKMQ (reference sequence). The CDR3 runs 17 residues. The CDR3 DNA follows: TGTGCCAGCAGCTTAGCCGTCGCGGGACGCCTCACAGATACGCAGTATTTT. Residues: CASSLAVAGRLTDTQYF.

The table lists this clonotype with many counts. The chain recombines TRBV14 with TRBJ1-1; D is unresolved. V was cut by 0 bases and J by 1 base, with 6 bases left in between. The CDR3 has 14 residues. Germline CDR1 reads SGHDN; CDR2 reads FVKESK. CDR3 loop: CASSQDEENTEAFF. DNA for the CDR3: TGTGCCAGCAGCCAAGATGAGGAGAACACTGAAGCTTTCTTT.

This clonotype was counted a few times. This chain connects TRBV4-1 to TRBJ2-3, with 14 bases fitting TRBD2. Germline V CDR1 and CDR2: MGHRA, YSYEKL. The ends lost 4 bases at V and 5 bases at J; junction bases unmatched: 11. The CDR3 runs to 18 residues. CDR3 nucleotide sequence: TGCGCCAGCAGCCGTTCGTTGGGACTAGCGGGAGTGATAGATACGCAGTATTTT. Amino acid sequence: CASSRSLGLAGVIDTQYF.

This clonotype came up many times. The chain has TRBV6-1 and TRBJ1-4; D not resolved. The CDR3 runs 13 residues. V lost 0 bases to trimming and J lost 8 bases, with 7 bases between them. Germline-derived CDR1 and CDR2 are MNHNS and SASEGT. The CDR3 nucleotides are TGTGCCAGCAGTGAAGCCCGTCAGGAAAAACTGTTTTTT. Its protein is CASSEARQEKLFF.

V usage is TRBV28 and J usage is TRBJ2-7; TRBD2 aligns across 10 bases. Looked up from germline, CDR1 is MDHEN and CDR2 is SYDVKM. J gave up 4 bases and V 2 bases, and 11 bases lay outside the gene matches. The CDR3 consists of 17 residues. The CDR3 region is CASSLDFTAGGGYEQYF. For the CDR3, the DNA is TGTGCCAGCAGTTTAGATTTCACAGCGGGAGGGGGTTACGAGCAGTACTTC.

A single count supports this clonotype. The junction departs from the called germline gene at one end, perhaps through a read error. The CDR3: CGSSLALNGVPDQPQHF. CDR3 coding DNA: TGTGGCAGCAGTTTAGCGCTAAACGGGGTCCCCGATCAGCCCCAGCATTTT. The chain links TRBV12-3 or TRBV12-4 to TRBJ1-5; D ambiguous. The CDR3 covers 17 residues.

CDR3 sequence: CASRQQDESYNEQYF. The CDR3 bases are TGTGCCAGCAGACAACAAGACGAAAGCTACAACGAGCAGTACTTC. The gene calls are TRBV2 and TRBJ2-5; D not resolved. Judging by the DNA end, TRBJ2-7 fits better; the J call may be wrong. Germline-derived CDR1 and CDR2 are SNHLY and FYNNEI. CDR3 length: 15 residues.

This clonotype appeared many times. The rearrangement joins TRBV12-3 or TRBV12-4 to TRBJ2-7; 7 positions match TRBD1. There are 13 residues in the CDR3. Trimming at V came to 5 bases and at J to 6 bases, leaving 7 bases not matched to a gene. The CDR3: CASSQSTGAEQYF. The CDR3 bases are TGTGCCAGCAGTCAATCCACAGGGGCCGAGCAGTACTTC.

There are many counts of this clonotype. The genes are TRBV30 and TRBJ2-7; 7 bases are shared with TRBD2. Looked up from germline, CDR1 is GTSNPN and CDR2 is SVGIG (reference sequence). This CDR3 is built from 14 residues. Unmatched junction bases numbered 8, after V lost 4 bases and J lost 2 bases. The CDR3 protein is CAWTLGGGPYEQYF. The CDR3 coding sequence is TGTGCCTGGACCTTGGGGGGGGGTCCCTACGAGCAGTACTTC.

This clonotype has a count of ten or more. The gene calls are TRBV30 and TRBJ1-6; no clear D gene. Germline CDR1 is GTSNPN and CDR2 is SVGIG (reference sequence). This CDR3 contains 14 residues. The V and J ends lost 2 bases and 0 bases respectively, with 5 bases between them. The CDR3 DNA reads TGTGCCTGGAGTAGTGGCTCCTATAATTCACCCCTCCACTTT. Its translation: CAWSSGSYNSPLHF. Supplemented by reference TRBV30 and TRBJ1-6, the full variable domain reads SQTIHQWPATLVQPVGSPLSLECTVEGTSNPNLYWYRQAAGRGLQLLFYSVGIGQISSEVPQNLSASRPQDRQFILSSKKLLLSDSGFYLCAWSSGSYNSPLHFGNGTRLTVT.

The CDR3 DNA is TGTGCCAGTAGCCCCCACGGGAGCTCCTACAATGAGCAGTTCTTC. Amino acid sequence: CASSPHGSSYNEQFF. The chain carries TRBV7-9 and TRBJ2-1; tentative D call: TRBD2 (6 bases). V lost 9 bases, J lost 0 bases, and 15 bases lay in between. The CDR3 covers 15 residues. Germline CDR1 SEHNR, CDR2 FQNEAQ (reference sequence).

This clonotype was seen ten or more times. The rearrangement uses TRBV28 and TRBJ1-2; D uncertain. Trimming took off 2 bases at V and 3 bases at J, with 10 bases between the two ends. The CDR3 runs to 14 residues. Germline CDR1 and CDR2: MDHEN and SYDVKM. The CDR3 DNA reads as TGTGCCAGCAGTTTAGTTGGGCCCTACTATGGCTACACCTTC. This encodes CASSLVGPYYGYTF.

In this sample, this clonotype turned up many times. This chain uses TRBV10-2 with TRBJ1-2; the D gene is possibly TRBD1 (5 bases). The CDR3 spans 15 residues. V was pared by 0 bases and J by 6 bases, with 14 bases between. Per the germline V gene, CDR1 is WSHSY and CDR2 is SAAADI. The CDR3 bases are TGCGCCAGCAGTGAGTCCATAAGGGGCGGCCATGGCTACACCTTC. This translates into CASSESIRGGHGYTF.

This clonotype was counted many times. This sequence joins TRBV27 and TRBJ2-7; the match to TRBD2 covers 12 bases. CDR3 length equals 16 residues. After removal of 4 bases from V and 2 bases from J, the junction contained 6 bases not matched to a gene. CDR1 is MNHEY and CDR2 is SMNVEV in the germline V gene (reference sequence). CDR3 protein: CASSSSSGRVPYEQYF. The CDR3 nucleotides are TGTGCCAGCAGTTCCTCTAGCGGGAGGGTCCCCTACGAGCAGTACTTC.

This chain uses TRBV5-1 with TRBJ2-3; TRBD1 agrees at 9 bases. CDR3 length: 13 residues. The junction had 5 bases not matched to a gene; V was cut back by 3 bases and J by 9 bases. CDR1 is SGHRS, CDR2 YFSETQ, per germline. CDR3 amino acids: CASSSRQGGTQYF. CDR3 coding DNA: TGCGCCAGCAGCTCTCGACAGGGGGGGACGCAGTATTTT.